This T cell receptor beta chain was identified in a study of Ad26.COV2.S vaccination and SARS-CoV-2 variants. Germline V gene sequence: CDR1 SEHNR, CDR2 FQNEAQ (reference sequence). V was cut by 5 bases and J by 4 bases, with 9 bases left in between. There are 13 residues in the CDR3. Comments on this clone: Its antigen is unknown.

As for treatment: some 19 received Ad26.COV2.S at low or high dose, single or two shots; about 5 received placebo; per-sample allocation not given. On day 63 after the first injection, vaccine and placebo recipients gave samples. In the vaccine, an Ad26 vector expressed the SARS-CoV-2 spike of the Wuhan strain. The protocol was immunoSEQ multiplex PCR, while the TCRdb copy is restricted to in-frame clones and leaves out a portion. This sample carries over 300,000 clones, around 82% of them seen once, and the ten largest clones take just under 7.5%. Study conclusions and caveats: Breadth, reportedly substantial, characterized the spike-specific CD8+ and CD4+ T cell responses after vaccination. Spike-specific TCR breadth ran higher among vaccine recipients than placebo recipients. Measurement of non-spike TCR breadth gave similar results in vaccine and placebo recipients.

This rearrangement joins TRBV7-9 to TRBJ1-3; D not resolved. The receptor was derived from a person aged 18-65 years who received the Ad26.COV2.S COVID-19 vaccine or a placebo. The material sequenced was peripheral blood, taken in a trial of Ad26.COV2.S vaccine versus placebo. The CDR3 region has the DNA TGTGCCAGCAGCGCCTCGGGCGGAAACACCATATATTTT. Protein product: CASSASGGNTIYF.